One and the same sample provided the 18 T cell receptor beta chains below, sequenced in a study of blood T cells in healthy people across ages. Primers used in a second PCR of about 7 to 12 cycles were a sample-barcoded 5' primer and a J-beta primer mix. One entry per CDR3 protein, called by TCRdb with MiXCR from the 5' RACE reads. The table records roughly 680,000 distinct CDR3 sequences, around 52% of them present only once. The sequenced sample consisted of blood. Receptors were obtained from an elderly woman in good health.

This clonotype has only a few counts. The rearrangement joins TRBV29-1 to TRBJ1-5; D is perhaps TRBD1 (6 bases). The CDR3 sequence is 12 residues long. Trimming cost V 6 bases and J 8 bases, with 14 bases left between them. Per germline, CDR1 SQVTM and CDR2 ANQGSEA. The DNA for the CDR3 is TGCAGCGTGGGGCAGGGGAGAGAGCCCCAGCATTTT. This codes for CSVGQGREPQHF.

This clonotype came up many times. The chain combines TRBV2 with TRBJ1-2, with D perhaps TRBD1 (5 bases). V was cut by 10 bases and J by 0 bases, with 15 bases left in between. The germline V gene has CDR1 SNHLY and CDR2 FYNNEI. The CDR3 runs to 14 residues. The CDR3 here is CAISGGATNYGYTF. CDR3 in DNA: TGTGCCATCTCTGGCGGGGCCACTAACTATGGCTACACCTTC.

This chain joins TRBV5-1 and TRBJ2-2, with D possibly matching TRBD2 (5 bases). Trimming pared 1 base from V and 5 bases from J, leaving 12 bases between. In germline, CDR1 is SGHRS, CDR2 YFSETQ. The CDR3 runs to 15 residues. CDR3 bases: TGCGCCAGCAGCTTGACGGGGTCGACTACCGGGGAGCTGTTTTTT. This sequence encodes CASSLTGSTTGELFF.

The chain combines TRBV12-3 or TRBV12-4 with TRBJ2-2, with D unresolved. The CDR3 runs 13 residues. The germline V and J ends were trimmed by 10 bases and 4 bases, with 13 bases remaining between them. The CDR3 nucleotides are TGTGCCACCCCTGAGCGAGCCACCGGGGAGCTGTTTTTT. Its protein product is CATPERATGELFF.

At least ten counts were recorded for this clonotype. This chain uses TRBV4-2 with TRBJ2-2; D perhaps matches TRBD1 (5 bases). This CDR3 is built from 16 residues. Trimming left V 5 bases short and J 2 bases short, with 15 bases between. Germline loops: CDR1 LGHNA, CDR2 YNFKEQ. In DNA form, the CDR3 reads TGTGCCAGCAGCGAAGTTGGGGCCGACAACACCGGGGAGCTGTTTTTT. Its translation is CASSEVGADNTGELFF.

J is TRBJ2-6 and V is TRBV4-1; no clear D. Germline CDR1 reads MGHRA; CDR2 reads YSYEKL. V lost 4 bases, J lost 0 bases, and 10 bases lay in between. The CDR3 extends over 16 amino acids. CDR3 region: CASSPTMISGANVLTF. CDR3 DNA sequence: TGCGCCAGCAGCCCCACCATGATCTCTGGGGCCAACGTCCTGACTTTC.

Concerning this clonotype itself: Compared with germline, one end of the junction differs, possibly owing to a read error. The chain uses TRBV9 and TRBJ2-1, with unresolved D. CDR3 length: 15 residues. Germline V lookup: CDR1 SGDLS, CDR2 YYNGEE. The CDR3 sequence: CASSVDEGSYNGQFF. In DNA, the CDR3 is TGTGCCAGCAGCGTAGATGAAGGCTCCTACAATGGGCAGTTCTTC.

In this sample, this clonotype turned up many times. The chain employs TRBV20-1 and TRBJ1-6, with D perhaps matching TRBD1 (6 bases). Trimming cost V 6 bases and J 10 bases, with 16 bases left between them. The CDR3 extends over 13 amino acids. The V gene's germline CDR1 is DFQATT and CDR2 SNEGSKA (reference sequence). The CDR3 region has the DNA TGCAGTGCGACCTACAGGGATCGGTCACCCCTCCACTTT. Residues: CSATYRDRSPLHF.

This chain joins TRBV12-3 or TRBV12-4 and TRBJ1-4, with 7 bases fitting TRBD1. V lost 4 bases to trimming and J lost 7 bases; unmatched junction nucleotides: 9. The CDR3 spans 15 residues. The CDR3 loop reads CASSSERDRGEKLFF. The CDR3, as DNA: TGTGCCAGCAGTTCGGAGCGGGACAGAGGTGAAAAACTGTTTTTT.

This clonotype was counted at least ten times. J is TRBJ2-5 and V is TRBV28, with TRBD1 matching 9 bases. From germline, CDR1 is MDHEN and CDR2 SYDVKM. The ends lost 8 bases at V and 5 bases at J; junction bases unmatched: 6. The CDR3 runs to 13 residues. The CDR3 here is CASDRGSLETQYF. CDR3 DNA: TGTGCCAGCGACAGGGGGAGCCTGGAGACCCAGTACTTC. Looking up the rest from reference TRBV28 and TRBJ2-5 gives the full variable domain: DVKVTQSSRYLVKRTGEKVFLECVQDMDHENMFWYRQDPGLGLRLIYFSYDVKMKEKGDIPEGYSVSREKKERFSLILESASTNQTSMYLCASDRGSLETQYFGPGTRLLVL.

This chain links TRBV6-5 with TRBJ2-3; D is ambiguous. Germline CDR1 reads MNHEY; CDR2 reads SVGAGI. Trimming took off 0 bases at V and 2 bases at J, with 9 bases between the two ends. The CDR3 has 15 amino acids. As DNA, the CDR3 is TGTGCCAGCAGTTACTCGGGGTCTTCCACAGATACGCAGTATTTT. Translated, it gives CASSYSGSSTDTQYF.

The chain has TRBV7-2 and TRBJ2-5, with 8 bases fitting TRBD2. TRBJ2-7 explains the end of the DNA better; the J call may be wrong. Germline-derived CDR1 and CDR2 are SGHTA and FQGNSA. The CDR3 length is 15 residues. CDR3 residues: CASSLGRGLVREQYF. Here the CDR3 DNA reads TGTGCCAGCAGCTTAGGTAGGGGACTAGTTCGCGAGCAGTACTTC.

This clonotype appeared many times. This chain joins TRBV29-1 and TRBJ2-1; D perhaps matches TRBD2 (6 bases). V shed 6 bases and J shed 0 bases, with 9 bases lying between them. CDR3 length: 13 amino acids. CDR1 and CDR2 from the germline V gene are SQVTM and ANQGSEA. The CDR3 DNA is TGCAGCGTGGGAGGAAGCTCCTACAATGAGCAGTTCTTC. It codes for CSVGGSSYNEQFF.

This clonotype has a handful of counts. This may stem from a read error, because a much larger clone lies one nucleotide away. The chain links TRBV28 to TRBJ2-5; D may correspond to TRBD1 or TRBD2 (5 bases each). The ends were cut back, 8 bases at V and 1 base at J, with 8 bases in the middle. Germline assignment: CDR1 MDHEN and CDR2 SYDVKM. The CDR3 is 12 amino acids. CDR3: CASRGTQETQYF. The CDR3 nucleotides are TGTGCCAGCCGTGGGACCCAAGAGACCCAGTACTTC.

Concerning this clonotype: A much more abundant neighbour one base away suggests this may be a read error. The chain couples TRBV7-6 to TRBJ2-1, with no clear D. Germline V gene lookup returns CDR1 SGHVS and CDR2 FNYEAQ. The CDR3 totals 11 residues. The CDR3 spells CANSLKAQQFF. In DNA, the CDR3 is TGTGCCAACAGCTTAAAGGCACAGCAGTTCTTC. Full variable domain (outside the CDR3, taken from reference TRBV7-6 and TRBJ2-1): GAGVSQSPRYKVTKRGQDVALRCDPISGHVSLYWYRQALGQGPEFLTYFNYEAQQDKSGLPNDRFSAERPEGSISTLTIQRTEQRDSAMYRCANSLKAQQFFGPGTRLTVL.

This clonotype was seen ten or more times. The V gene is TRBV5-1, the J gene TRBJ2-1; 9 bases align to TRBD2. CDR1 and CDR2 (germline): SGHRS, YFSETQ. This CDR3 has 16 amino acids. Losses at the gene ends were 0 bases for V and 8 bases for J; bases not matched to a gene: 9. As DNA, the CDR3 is TGCGCCAGCAGCTTGGATGGTAGCGGGAGTGTCGATGAGCAGTTCTTC. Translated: CASSLDGSGSVDEQFF. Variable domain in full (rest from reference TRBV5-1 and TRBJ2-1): KAGVTQTPRYLIKTRGQQVTLSCSPISGHRSVSWYQQTPGQGLQFLFEYFSETQRNKGNFPGRFSGRQFSNSRSEMNVSTLELGDSALYLCASSLDGSGSVDEQFFGPGTRLTVL.

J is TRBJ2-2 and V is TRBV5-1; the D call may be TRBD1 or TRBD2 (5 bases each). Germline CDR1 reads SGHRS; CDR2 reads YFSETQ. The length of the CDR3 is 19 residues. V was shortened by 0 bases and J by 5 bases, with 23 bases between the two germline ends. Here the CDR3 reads CASSLVVTFGTLWTGELFF. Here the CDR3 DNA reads TGCGCCAGCAGCTTGGTGGTGACTTTTGGGACGTTGTGGACCGGGGAGCTGTTTTTT.

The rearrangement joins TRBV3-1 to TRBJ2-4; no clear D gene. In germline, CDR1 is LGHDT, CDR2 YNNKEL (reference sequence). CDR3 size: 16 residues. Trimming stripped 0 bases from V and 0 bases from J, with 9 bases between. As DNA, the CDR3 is TGTGCCAGCAGCCAAGATCCGAGCCTAGCCAAAAACATTCAGTACTTC. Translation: CASSQDPSLAKNIQYF. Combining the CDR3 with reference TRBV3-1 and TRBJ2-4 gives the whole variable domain DTAVSQTPKYLVTQMGNDKSIKCEQNLGHDTMYWYKQDSKKFLKIMFSYNNKELIINETVPNRFSPKSPDKAHLNLHINSLELGDSAVYFCASSQDPSLAKNIQYFGAGTRLSVL.